This is a list of T cell receptor beta chains from one sample in a study of CD8+ T cells in alopecia areata. Using immunoSEQ multiplex PCR, the repertoire was profiled, and TCRdb retains in-frame clones only, with some absent. The table lists around 120,000 clones, around 60% of them singletons. Sequenced material: CD4+ T cells sorted from blood, taken at week 4, from a patient treated with tofacitinib. These receptor sequences come from a human donor with alopecia areata. Each CDR3 is given with its conserved first and last residue. The order of the fields is CDR3 protein, CDR3 DNA, clone size, J gene, V gene, D gene. D genes are given only for firm matches. Size is omitted from some rows. Given values are once, few, many or a class for expanded clones.

CDR3aa: CASRGQQSYEQYF
CDR3nt: TGTGCCAGCAGGGGACAGCAGTCCTACGAGCAGTACTTC
abundance: NA
j_gene: TRBJ2-7
v_gene: TRBV2
d_gene: TRBD1

CDR3aa: CASSLATSQETQYF
CDR3nt: TGCGCCAGCAGCTTGGCGACTAGCCAAGAGACCCAGTACTTC
abundance: NA
j_gene: TRBJ2-5
v_gene: TRBV5-1
d_gene: NA

CDR3aa: CAWSVAERQPQHF
CDR3nt: TGTGCCTGGAGTGTGGCCGAGCGTCAGCCCCAGCATTTT
abundance: NA
j_gene: TRBJ1-5
v_gene: TRBV30
d_gene: NA

CDR3aa: CASSRGIYGYTF
CDR3nt: TGTGCCAGCAGCCGGGGTATCTATGGCTACACCTTC
abundance: NA
j_gene: TRBJ1-2
v_gene: TRBV25-1
d_gene: NA

CDR3aa: CATRRDISYEQYF
CDR3nt: TGTGCCACCCGAAGGGACATCTCCTACGAGCAGTACTTC
abundance: NA
j_gene: TRBJ2-7
v_gene: TRBV6-5
d_gene: NA

CDR3aa: CASSESSGRNEQFF
CDR3nt: TGTGCCAGCAGTGAATCTAGCGGGAGGAATGAGCAGTTCTTC
abundance: NA
j_gene: TRBJ2-1
v_gene: TRBV2
d_gene: TRBD2

CDR3aa: CASSAGVADSPLHF
CDR3nt: TGTGCCAGCAGTGCTGGGGTTGCTGATTCACCCCTCCACTTT
abundance: NA
j_gene: TRBJ1-6
v_gene: TRBV6-1
d_gene: NA

CDR3aa: CASSTGSYNEQFF
CDR3nt: TGTGCCAGCAGCACGGGGTCCTACAATGAGCAGTTCTTC
abundance: NA
j_gene: TRBJ2-1
v_gene: TRBV7-9
d_gene: NA

CDR3aa: CASSRGTDHGYTF
CDR3nt: TGTGCCAGCAGCCGAGGGACAGACCATGGCTACACCTTC
abundance: once
j_gene: TRBJ1-2
v_gene: TRBV7-9
d_gene: TRBD1

CDR3aa: CSVETQDRGHDQPQHF
CDR3nt: TGCAGCGTTGAAACGCAGGACAGGGGGCATGATCAGCCCCAGCATTTT
abundance: NA
j_gene: TRBJ1-5
v_gene: TRBV29-1
d_gene: TRBD1

CDR3aa: CASSRPGQGVLEQYF
CDR3nt: TGTGCCAGCAGCCGCCCGGGACAGGGAGTTCTCGAGCAGTACTTC
abundance: NA
j_gene: TRBJ2-7
v_gene: TRBV7-2
d_gene: TRBD1

CDR3aa: CASSQVEGAEYGYTF
CDR3nt: TGCGCCAGCAGCCAAGTTGAGGGGGCAGAATATGGCTACACCTTC
abundance: once
j_gene: TRBJ1-2
v_gene: TRBV4-3
d_gene: TRBD1

CDR3aa: CASSSTGGGNEQYF
CDR3nt: TGTGCCAGCAGTTCGACAGGGGGAGGGAACGAGCAGTACTTC
abundance: few
j_gene: TRBJ2-7
v_gene: TRBV6-5
d_gene: TRBD1

CDR3aa: CASSPGSQETQYF
CDR3nt: TGCGCCAGCAGCCCCGGGTCACAAGAGACCCAGTACTTC
abundance: few
j_gene: TRBJ2-5
v_gene: TRBV5-1
d_gene: NA

CDR3aa: CASSYGQGGNTEAFF
CDR3nt: TGTGCCAGCAGTTACGGACAGGGCGGGAACACTGAAGCTTTCTTT
abundance: once
j_gene: TRBJ1-1
v_gene: TRBV6-5
d_gene: TRBD1

CDR3aa: CAWSGPTVDTGELFF
CDR3nt: TGTGCCTGGAGCGGACCGACAGTCGACACCGGGGAGCTGTTTTTT
abundance: once
j_gene: TRBJ2-2
v_gene: TRBV30
d_gene: NA

CDR3aa: CASSPSRTGRTDTQYF
CDR3nt: TGTGCCAGCAGCCCGAGCCGGACAGGGAGGACAGATACGCAGTATTTT
abundance: once
j_gene: TRBJ2-3
v_gene: TRBV7-9
d_gene: TRBD1

CDR3aa: CSVVEGSDTIYF
CDR3nt: TGCAGCGTTGTGGAGGGATCGGACACCATATATTTT
abundance: NA
j_gene: TRBJ1-3
v_gene: TRBV29-1
d_gene: NA

CDR3aa: CAWTKGQVSDEQYF
CDR3nt: TGTGCCTGGACCAAGGGGCAGGTCAGCGACGAGCAGTACTTC
abundance: NA
j_gene: TRBJ2-7
v_gene: TRBV30
d_gene: NA

CDR3aa: CASSPGGSQQDTQYF
CDR3nt: TGTGCCAGCAGCCCGGGGGGCTCGCAGCAAGATACGCAGTATTTT
abundance: NA
j_gene: TRBJ2-3
v_gene: TRBV5-6
d_gene: NA

CDR3aa: CAWSVLTSGANVLTF
CDR3nt: TGTGCCTGGAGTGTATTGACTTCTGGGGCCAACGTCCTGACTTTC
abundance: NA
j_gene: TRBJ2-6
v_gene: TRBV30
d_gene: NA

CDR3aa: CASSLNPGTSEKETQYF
CDR3nt: TGTGCCAGCAGCTTAAATCCCGGGACTAGCGAGAAAGAGACCCAGTACTTC
abundance: NA
j_gene: TRBJ2-5
v_gene: TRBV7-9
d_gene: TRBD2

CDR3aa: CASSSGTTRVNEQFF
CDR3nt: TGTGCCAGTAGTTCCGGGACTACCCGAGTCAATGAGCAGTTCTTC
abundance: medium-sized
j_gene: TRBJ2-1
v_gene: TRBV19
d_gene: TRBD2

CDR3aa: CASSFGRVGANVLTF
CDR3nt: TGTGCCAGCAGCTTTGGACGGGTAGGGGCCAACGTCCTGACTTTC
abundance: NA
j_gene: TRBJ2-6
v_gene: TRBV5-4
d_gene: NA

CDR3aa: CSVLGQGGEQYF
CDR3nt: TGCAGCGTCCTTGGACAGGGTGGCGAGCAGTACTTC
abundance: few
j_gene: TRBJ2-7
v_gene: TRBV29-1
d_gene: TRBD1

CDR3aa: CSVVGVDEQFF
CDR3nt: TGCAGCGTTGTGGGGGTCGATGAGCAGTTCTTC
abundance: NA
j_gene: TRBJ2-1
v_gene: TRBV29-1
d_gene: NA

CDR3aa: CASRTNEKLFF
CDR3nt: TGTGCCAGCAGAACTAATGAAAAACTGTTTTTT
abundance: many
j_gene: TRBJ1-4
v_gene: TRBV28
d_gene: NA

CDR3aa: CASSLQGRNTEAFF
CDR3nt: TGTGCCAGCAGCTTACAGGGTCGTAACACTGAAGCTTTCTTT
abundance: NA
j_gene: TRBJ1-1
v_gene: TRBV7-2
d_gene: NA

CDR3aa: CASSQGNRDRGYGYTF
CDR3nt: TGTGCCAGCAGCCAGGGAAACCGGGACAGGGGATATGGCTACACCTTC
abundance: NA
j_gene: TRBJ1-2
v_gene: TRBV4-2
d_gene: TRBD1

CDR3aa: CASSLVRGLQETQYF
CDR3nt: TGTGCCAGCAGCTTAGTGCGGGGGCTCCAAGAGACCCAGTACTTC
abundance: once
j_gene: TRBJ2-5
v_gene: TRBV11-2
d_gene: NA

CDR3aa: CAWSSGTEDTQYF
CDR3nt: TGTGCCTGGAGTAGCGGGACCGAGGATACGCAGTATTTT
abundance: NA
j_gene: TRBJ2-3
v_gene: TRBV30
d_gene: TRBD2

CDR3aa: CSGATDRQGDSNYGYTF
CDR3nt: TGCAGCGGTGCCACGGACAGACAGGGAGACTCTAACTATGGCTACACCTTC
abundance: NA
j_gene: TRBJ1-2
v_gene: TRBV29-1
d_gene: TRBD1

CDR3aa: CASSSVTSGSHNEQFF
CDR3nt: TGTGCCAGCAGTTCCGTGACTAGCGGGAGTCACAATGAGCAGTTCTTC
abundance: NA
j_gene: TRBJ2-1
v_gene: TRBV2
d_gene: TRBD2

CDR3aa: CASSSISGRAPYGQYF
CDR3nt: TGTGCCAGCTCATCGATTAGCGGGAGGGCACCTTACGGGCAGTACTTC
abundance: NA
j_gene: TRBJ2-7
v_gene: TRBV18
d_gene: TRBD2

CDR3aa: CSVTGTGGTNQPQHF
CDR3nt: TGCAGCGTAACCGGGACAGGGGGCACAAATCAGCCCCAGCATTTT
abundance: NA
j_gene: TRBJ1-5
v_gene: TRBV29-1
d_gene: TRBD1

CDR3aa: CASSGEQETQYF
CDR3nt: TGTGCCAGCTCAGGCGAACAAGAGACCCAGTACTTC
abundance: NA
j_gene: TRBJ2-5
v_gene: TRBV18
d_gene: NA

CDR3aa: CAWSLRAKNEQFF
CDR3nt: TGTGCCTGGAGTCTTCGGGCCAAAAATGAGCAGTTCTTC
abundance: NA
j_gene: TRBJ2-1
v_gene: TRBV30
d_gene: NA

CDR3aa: CASSSRLGSEQYF
CDR3nt: TGTGCCAGCAGCTCCCGCCTAGGCAGCGAGCAGTACTTC
abundance: few
j_gene: TRBJ2-7
v_gene: TRBV5-6
d_gene: NA

CDR3aa: CASMDRELAYEQYF
CDR3nt: TGTGCCAGCATGGACAGGGAGTTGGCCTACGAGCAGTACTTC
abundance: NA
j_gene: TRBJ2-7
v_gene: TRBV6-1
d_gene: TRBD1

CDR3aa: CASSETDRRTGELFF
CDR3nt: TGTGCCAGCAGTGAGACGGACAGACGCACCGGGGAGCTGTTTTTT
abundance: NA
j_gene: TRBJ2-2
v_gene: TRBV25-1
d_gene: NA

CDR3aa: CSAVGRVHEQYF
CDR3nt: TGCAGCGCCGTGGGCAGGGTCCACGAGCAGTACTTC
abundance: NA
j_gene: TRBJ2-7
v_gene: TRBV29-1
d_gene: NA

CDR3aa: CASSVSGSGETQYF
CDR3nt: TGTGCCAGCAGCGTCAGCGGGAGCGGGGAGACCCAGTACTTC
abundance: NA
j_gene: TRBJ2-5
v_gene: TRBV2
d_gene: TRBD2

CDR3aa: CASSLGSTEEVEQFF
CDR3nt: TGCGCCAGCAGCTTGGGATCCACGGAAGAGGTGGAGCAGTTCTTC
abundance: few
j_gene: TRBJ2-1
v_gene: TRBV5-1
d_gene: NA

CDR3aa: CASSIDRGSHNEQFF
CDR3nt: TGTGCCAGTAGTATAGACAGGGGATCCCACAATGAGCAGTTCTTC
abundance: few
j_gene: TRBJ2-1
v_gene: TRBV19
d_gene: NA

CDR3aa: CASSVSGRAEWGYTF
CDR3nt: TGTGCCAGCAGCGTATCGGGCAGGGCTGAGTGGGGCTACACCTTC
abundance: NA
j_gene: TRBJ1-2
v_gene: TRBV9
d_gene: NA

CDR3aa: CATSRGQEGYTF
CDR3nt: TGTGCCACCAGCAGAGGCCAGGAAGGCTACACCTTC
abundance: NA
j_gene: TRBJ1-2
v_gene: TRBV15
d_gene: NA

CDR3aa: CASSPLLGGELFF
CDR3nt: TGTGCCAGCAGCCCCCTGTTAGGCGGGGAGCTGTTTTTT
abundance: few
j_gene: TRBJ2-2
v_gene: TRBV9
d_gene: NA

CDR3aa: CASSSLKNTGSNQPQHF
CDR3nt: TGTGCCAGCAGTTCCCTCAAAAACACAGGTAGCAATCAGCCCCAGCATTTT
abundance: NA
j_gene: TRBJ1-5
v_gene: TRBV27
d_gene: NA

CDR3aa: CASSPRQGSTGELFF
CDR3nt: TGTGCCAGCAGCCCAAGACAGGGCAGCACCGGGGAGCTGTTTTTT
abundance: once
j_gene: TRBJ2-2
v_gene: TRBV9
d_gene: TRBD1

CDR3aa: CASSLSDRAANYTF
CDR3nt: TGTGCCAGCAGTTTATCGGACAGGGCAGCCAACTACACCTTC
abundance: NA
j_gene: TRBJ1-2
v_gene: TRBV27
d_gene: TRBD1

CDR3aa: CASSPVGEKRDQYF
CDR3nt: TGTGCCAGCAGCCCGGTAGGGGAAAAGCGGGATCAGTACTTC
abundance: few
j_gene: TRBJ2-5
v_gene: TRBV28
d_gene: TRBD2

CDR3aa: CACVRGVGGTDTQYF
CDR3nt: TGTGCCTGCGTCCGCGGCGTTGGGGGCACAGATACGCAGTATTTT
abundance: NA
j_gene: TRBJ2-3
v_gene: TRBV30
d_gene: NA

CDR3aa: CASSPFRAGNEQFF
CDR3nt: TGTGCCAGCTCACCATTTCGAGCGGGCAATGAGCAGTTCTTC
abundance: NA
j_gene: TRBJ2-1
v_gene: TRBV18
d_gene: NA

CDR3aa: CASSPRLAGGSTDTQYF
CDR3nt: TGTGCCAGCAGCCCTCGACTAGCGGGAGGTAGCACAGATACGCAGTATTTT
abundance: NA
j_gene: TRBJ2-3
v_gene: TRBV7-7
d_gene: TRBD2

CDR3aa: CASIRTLGTEAFF
CDR3nt: TGTGCCAGTATCAGGACGCTTGGCACTGAAGCTTTCTTT
abundance: NA
j_gene: TRBJ1-1
v_gene: TRBV6-6
d_gene: NA

CDR3aa: CASTGGAVTDTQYF
CDR3nt: TGCGCCAGCACTGGGGGGGCGGTCACAGATACGCAGTATTTT
abundance: NA
j_gene: TRBJ2-3
v_gene: TRBV5-1
d_gene: NA

CDR3aa: CASKDSAYGYTF
CDR3nt: TGTGCCAGCAAGGACAGCGCCTATGGCTACACCTTC
abundance: NA
j_gene: TRBJ1-2
v_gene: TRBV9
d_gene: NA

CDR3aa: CATSIGAGGHYNEQFF
CDR3nt: TGTGCCACCAGCATTGGGGCGGGGGGGCACTACAATGAGCAGTTCTTC
abundance: NA
j_gene: TRBJ2-1
v_gene: TRBV15
d_gene: TRBD2